One sample yielded the 20 T cell receptor beta chains listed below, sequenced in a study of T cells in Graves' hyperthyroidism and ophthalmopathy. The investigators amplified TCR beta CDR3 regions from RNA transcripts. The HTBI primer set was used in a first-round RT-PCR of the TCR CDR3. Using its own MiXCR run on the multiplex PCR reads, TCRdb lists one record per CDR3 protein. Found here are fewer than 900,000 distinct CDR3 sequences, around 17% of them singletons; the top ten hold under 9.5%. The sequencing input was blood. These receptors originate from a man between 18 and 35 years old with Graves' hyperthyroidism.

The sample holds many counts of this clonotype. The chain is built from TRBV3-1 and TRBJ1-2; 11 bases align to TRBD1. The germline V gene has CDR1 LGHDT and CDR2 YNNKEL (reference sequence). With 1 base clipped from V and 2 bases from J, the junction kept 3 bases outside the gene matches. This CDR3 contains 16 residues. CDR3 bases: TGTGCCAGCAGCCAAGGGCGGACAGGGGGCAACTATGGCTACACCTTC. Encoded protein: CASSQGRTGGNYGYTF.

This clonotype has ten or more counts. The rearrangement uses TRBV28 and TRBJ2-5; no clear D. V dropped 0 bases and J dropped 1 base, with 6 bases sitting between them. Germline CDR1 is MDHEN and CDR2 is SYDVKM. There are 14 residues in the CDR3. CDR3 amino acids: CASSLWGSQETQYF. Written as DNA, the CDR3 is TGTGCCAGCAGTTTATGGGGCAGCCAAGAGACCCAGTACTTC. The entire variable domain, with the rest obtained from reference TRBV28 and TRBJ2-5, is as follows: DVKVTQSSRYLVKRTGEKVFLECVQDMDHENMFWYRQDPGLGLRLIYFSYDVKMKEKGDIPEGYSVSREKKERFSLILESASTNQTSMYLCASSLWGSQETQYFGPGTRLLVL.

This clonotype showed up just a few times. The rearrangement links TRBV28 to TRBJ2-1, with D tentatively TRBD1 (5 bases). CDR1 is MDHEN, CDR2 SYDVKM, per germline. CDR3 length: 15 amino acids. Trimming took 7 bases from V and 0 from J, leaving 13 bases between them. The CDR3 nucleotides are TGTGCCAGCACCCCCGACAGAGTCTCCTACAATGAGCAGTTCTTC. The encoded protein is CASTPDRVSYNEQFF.

This clonotype was found many times. The chain links TRBV28 to TRBJ2-2; D is uncertain. The ends were cut back, 5 bases at V and 2 bases at J, with 9 bases in the middle. The CDR3 spans 14 residues. CDR1 is MDHEN and CDR2 is SYDVKM in the germline V gene. CDR3 bases: TGTGCCAGCAGTCCCTCTCCTAACACCGGGGAGCTGTTTTTT. The encoded protein is CASSPSPNTGELFF.

This clonotype was detected a few times. The chain employs TRBV20-1 and TRBJ2-7; D might be TRBD1 or TRBD2, each matching 5 bases. The germline gives CDR1 DFQATT, CDR2 SNEGSKA (reference sequence). The CDR3 consists of 14 residues. Trimming took 4 bases from V and 0 from J, leaving 13 bases between them. The CDR3 sequence: CSAIGDGSSYEQYF. As DNA, the CDR3 is TGCAGTGCTATCGGGGACGGAAGCTCCTACGAGCAGTACTTC.

In its sample, this clonotype was seen many times. The V gene is TRBV6-2 or TRBV6-3, the J gene TRBJ1-5; TRBD1 matches 8 bases. Unmatched junction bases numbered 6, after V lost 5 bases and J lost 0 bases. CDR1 and CDR2 from the germline V gene are MNHEY and SVGEGT. This CDR3 has 16 amino acids. In nucleotides, the CDR3 is TGTGCCAGCAGTGGGACAGGCTTTAATAGCAATCAGCCCCAGCATTTT. Protein sequence: CASSGTGFNSNQPQHF.

The gene calls are TRBV10-3 and TRBJ2-7; either TRBD1 or TRBD2 may fit D (6 bases each). The V and J ends lost 3 bases and 4 bases respectively, with 13 bases between them. CDR1 and CDR2 from the germline V gene are ENHRY and SYGVKD. The CDR3 is made up of 14 amino acids. CDR3 in amino acids: CAISEGQGRYEQYF. CDR3 in DNA: TGTGCCATCAGTGAAGGGCAGGGGAGGTACGAGCAGTACTTC.

This clonotype was counted at least ten times. The chain has TRBV29-1 and TRBJ2-7, with D possibly matching TRBD1 (7 bases). Germline CDR1 is SQVTM and CDR2 is ANQGSEA. The germline V and J ends were trimmed by 5 bases and 2 bases, with 13 bases remaining between them. The CDR3 length is 13 residues. Here the CDR3 reads CSVRTGEAYEQYF. CDR3 DNA sequence: TGCAGCGTTCGAACAGGGGAGGCCTACGAGCAGTACTTC.

Ten or more counts support this clonotype. CDR3 DNA: TGTGCCAGCAGCTTAGTGGGAGCGGGGAATGAGCAGTTCTTC. It is translated as CASSLVGAGNEQFF. The chain combines TRBV7-3 with TRBJ2-1; 7 bases match TRBD2. V was clipped by 2 bases and J by 7 bases; unmatched bases: 5. Germline values: CDR1 SGHTA, CDR2 FQGTGA. The CDR3 is made up of 14 amino acids.

This clonotype was observed a handful of times. The chain is built from TRBV5-1 and TRBJ2-2; 11 bases map to TRBD1. Germline CDR1 is SGHRS and CDR2 is YFSETQ. This CDR3 is 16 amino acids long. The V and J ends lost 4 bases and 6 bases, in that order; junction bases with no gene match: 8. The CDR3 bases are TGCGCCAGCAGCCCTATAGGACAGGGGGCGTCCGGGGAGCTGTTTTTT. Its protein is CASSPIGQGASGELFF.

In its sample, this clonotype was seen a few times. The rearrangement links TRBV12-3 or TRBV12-4 to TRBJ1-1; no clear D gene. There are 13 residues in the CDR3. V was pared by 3 bases and J by 4 bases, with 9 bases between. The CDR3 DNA follows: TGTGCCAGCAGTTTTACCTCAGCCACTGAAGCTTTCTTT. Amino acids: CASSFTSATEAFF.

This clonotype showed up just a few times. This chain connects TRBV6-2 or TRBV6-3 to TRBJ1-2, with TRBD1 matching over 9 bases. The ends lost 2 bases at V and 5 bases at J; junction bases unmatched: 9. CDR1 and CDR2 (germline): MNHEY, SVGEGT. This CDR3 has 16 residues. The chain's CDR3 is CASSYRPGQGIYGYTF. The CDR3 coding sequence is TGTGCCAGCAGTTACCGCCCCGGACAGGGGATTTATGGCTACACCTTC.

Ten or more counts support this clonotype. This chain joins TRBV12-3 or TRBV12-4 and TRBJ1-1; 10 positions agree with TRBD1. The CDR3 extends over 16 amino acids. The J segment lost 3 bases and the V segment lost 0 bases, leaving 4 bases of the junction unmatched. CDR3 bases: TGTGCCAGCAGTTTAGCGAGGGGACAGGGGTACACTGAAGCTTTCTTT. Translation gives CASSLARGQGYTEAFF.

This clonotype was counted many times. J is TRBJ2-7 and V is TRBV12-3 or TRBV12-4; 10 bases align to TRBD1. With V trimmed by 5 bases and J by 4 bases, 11 bases remained unmatched. The CDR3 consists of 16 residues. As DNA, the CDR3 is TGTGCCAGCAGTCCGCCAGGGGACAGGGGCATTTACGAGCAGTACTTC. Its protein product is CASSPPGDRGIYEQYF.

The chain joins TRBV3-1 to TRBJ1-5; D is unclear. CDR1 LGHDT and CDR2 YNNKEL come from the germline V gene (reference sequence). Trimming removed 4 bases from V and 7 bases from J, with 11 bases in between. The length of the CDR3 is 13 residues. The CDR3 nucleotides are TGTGCCAGCAGCCGGTTGTATGGACAGCCCCAGCATTTT. Its protein is CASSRLYGQPQHF.

J is TRBJ2-1 and V is TRBV5-1; D is possibly TRBD1 or TRBD2 (5 bases each). The V and J ends lost 2 bases and 15 bases respectively, with 15 bases between them. The CDR3 has 12 residues. Germline V lookup: CDR1 SGHRS, CDR2 YFSETQ. The CDR3: CASSLSGYQGFF. As DNA, the CDR3 is TGCGCCAGCAGCTTAAGCGGCTACCAGGGGTTCTTC.

The rearrangement uses TRBV18 and TRBJ2-1; 9 bases align to TRBD1. The CDR3 sequence is 17 residues long. J lost 7 bases, V lost 3 bases, and 13 bases had no gene match. Looked up from germline, CDR1 is KGHSH and CDR2 is LQKENI. This CDR3 is CASSPSVGTGYFNEQFF. The CDR3 DNA reads TGTGCCAGCTCACCCTCGGTGGGGACAGGGTATTTTAATGAGCAGTTCTTC.

This clonotype has a handful of counts. This chain joins TRBV28 and TRBJ1-5, with D possibly matching TRBD1 (5 bases). V shed 2 bases and J shed 7 bases, with 9 bases lying between them. The CDR3 extends over 13 amino acids. Germline values: CDR1 MDHEN, CDR2 SYDVKM. The CDR3: CASSLADRQPQHF. The CDR3 DNA reads as TGTGCCAGCAGTTTAGCCGACAGACAGCCCCAGCATTTT. The whole variable domain, remainder taken from reference TRBV28 and TRBJ1-5, is DVKVTQSSRYLVKRTGEKVFLECVQDMDHENMFWYRQDPGLGLRLIYFSYDVKMKEKGDIPEGYSVSREKKERFSLILESASTNQTSMYLCASSLADRQPQHFGDGTRLSIL.

The chain has TRBV20-1 and TRBJ1-1; D unclear. The V and J ends lost 3 bases and 3 bases respectively, with 8 bases between them. The CDR3 runs 12 residues. Germline CDR1 reads DFQATT; CDR2 reads SNEGSKA (reference sequence). The CDR3 coding sequence is TGCAGTGCTAGTCGTTGGGACACTGAAGCTTTCTTT. Translating it yields CSASRWDTEAFF.

At least ten counts were recorded for this clonotype. The chain links TRBV29-1 to TRBJ2-7; TRBD2 agrees at 9 bases. CDR3 length: 14 amino acids. CDR1 is SQVTM and CDR2 is ANQGSEA in the germline V gene. V shed 6 bases and J 0 bases; nucleotides not matched to a gene: 6. The CDR3 is CSVKPGLASYEQYF. CDR3 nucleotide sequence: TGCAGCGTAAAGCCGGGACTAGCCTCCTACGAGCAGTACTTC.